This T cell receptor (beta chain) comes out of a study of shared clonotypes between healthy human individuals. Turning to the study itself: For every donor, three CD4 naive, three CD4 memory, two CD8 naive and one CD8 memory plates were used.

Regarding this clone: Antigen: not known.

Study-wide findings and caveats: Rarefaction revealed incomplete sorted-subset sequencing despite large depth.

This CDR3 region has 13 residues. V dropped 5 bases and J dropped 3 bases, with 11 bases sitting between them. From germline, CDR1 is SQVTM and CDR2 ANQGSEA. Generated by immunoSEQ multiplex PCR, the TCRdb table keeps only in-frame clones and is missing some. The table has approximately 640,000 clones, 72% seen once. The TCR comes from a woman in her thirties in good health. V is TRBV29-1 and J is TRBJ1-5; D is perhaps TRBD1 (6 bases). Sequenced material: memory CD4+ T cells sorted from blood. Subset of the sample: CD45RA-negative fraction. CDR3 nucleotide sequence: TGCAGCGTTCAGCAGGGGCTCAATCAGCCCCAGCATTTT. Translation gives CSVQQGLNQPQHF. Drawing the rest from reference TRBV29-1 and TRBJ1-5, the complete variable domain is SAVISQKPSRDICQRGTSLTIQCQVDSQVTMMFWYRQQPGQSLTLIATANQGSEATYESGFVIDKFPISRPNLTFSTLTVSNMSPEDSSIYLCSVQQGLNQPQHFGDGTRLSIL.